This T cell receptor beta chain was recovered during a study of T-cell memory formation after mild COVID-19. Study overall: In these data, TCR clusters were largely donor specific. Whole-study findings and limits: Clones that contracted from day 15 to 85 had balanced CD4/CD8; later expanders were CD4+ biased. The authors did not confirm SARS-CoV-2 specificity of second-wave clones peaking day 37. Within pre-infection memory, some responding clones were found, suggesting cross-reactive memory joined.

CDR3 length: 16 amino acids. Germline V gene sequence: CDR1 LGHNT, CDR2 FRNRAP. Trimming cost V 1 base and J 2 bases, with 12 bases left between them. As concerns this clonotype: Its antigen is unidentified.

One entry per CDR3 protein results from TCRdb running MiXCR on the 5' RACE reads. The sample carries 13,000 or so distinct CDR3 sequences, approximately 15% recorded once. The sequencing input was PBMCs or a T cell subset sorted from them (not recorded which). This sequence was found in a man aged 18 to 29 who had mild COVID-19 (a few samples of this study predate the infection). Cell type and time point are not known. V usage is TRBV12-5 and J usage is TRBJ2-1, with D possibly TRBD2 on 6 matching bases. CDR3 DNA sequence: TGTGCTAGTGGTTTGGGCCGGAGGGAAGCCTACAATGAGCAGTTCTTC. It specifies CASGLGRREAYNEQFF. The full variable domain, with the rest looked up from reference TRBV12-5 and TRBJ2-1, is DARVTQTPRHKVTEMGQEVTMRCQPILGHNTVFWYRQTMMQGLELLAYFRNRAPLDDSGMPKDRFSAEMPDATLATLKIQPSEPRDSAVYFCASGLGRREAYNEQFFGPGTRLTVL.